This entry features one T cell receptor (beta chain) sequence. A single base separates this from a much larger clone, so it may be a read error. Germline V CDR1 and CDR2: LGHNA, YSLEER. The CDR3 runs 13 residues. Trimming took off 1 base at V and 5 bases at J, with 8 bases between the two ends. The data originate from a study of T-cell reconstitution after alpha-beta-depleted transplantation in children. The TCRbeta library incorporated unique molecular identifiers. TCRdb analysed the PCR reads with MiXCR anew, one entry per CDR3 protein. The repertoire has 100,000 to 130,000 distinct CDR3 sequences, approximately 6.4% of them found once; the top ten carry roughly 20%.

The TCR sequence derives from a male patient aged 2-15 years who had a stem cell transplant for acute lymphoblastic leukemia, so the T cells may come from the graft donor. Specimen: PBMCs, mostly from graft donor cells, collected 360 days after TCRalphabeta/CD19-depleted stem cell transplant. The chain employs TRBV4-3 and TRBJ2-5; D gene ambiguous. CDR3 amino acids: CASSQGMQETQYF. DNA of the CDR3: TGCGCCAGCAGCCAAGGGATGCAGGAGACCCAGTACTTC.